A selection of T cell receptor beta chains follows, all from one sample in a study of blood T cells in healthy people across ages. From the 5' RACE reads, TCRdb called clonotypes with MiXCR, one entry per CDR3 protein. Among 850,000 to 950,000 distinct CDR3 sequences, roughly 26% were seen once, and the ten largest hold 15% to 20%. Material: blood. The receptors were sampled from a woman aged 80 or over in good health. CDR3s leave out the opening cysteine and the closing phenylalanine or tryptophan. D genes are given only for firm matches. Expanded clones are given a class, and other clones once, few, many or no size at all.

D: TRBD1
J: TRBJ2-1
size: many
V: TRBV5-1
CDR3: ASSQRTGVNEQF

D: -
J: TRBJ2-1
size: many
V: TRBV5-5
CDR3: ASSLGGTVSSYNEQF

D: -
J: TRBJ1-5
size: few
V: TRBV12-3/TRBV12-4
CDR3: ASSLAQGSQPQH

D: TRBD1
J: TRBJ1-4
size: -
V: TRBV7-2
CDR3: ASSFGTGKSEKLF

D: -
J: TRBJ2-1
size: -
V: TRBV6-1
CDR3: ASSETGGVNEQF

D: TRBD1
J: TRBJ1-4
size: -
V: TRBV4-1
CDR3: ASSPKDRGHGEKLF

D: TRBD2
J: TRBJ2-1
size: -
V: TRBV7-2
CDR3: ASSVRLAGGYNEQF

D: TRBD1
J: TRBJ2-6
size: many
V: TRBV5-1
CDR3: ASSLPQGAGANVLT

D: -
J: TRBJ2-1
size: many
V: TRBV25-1
CDR3: ASSESALEVNEQF

D: TRBD2
J: TRBJ2-7
size: once
V: TRBV12-3/TRBV12-4
CDR3: ASSFATGTSGSIYEQY

D: TRBD1
J: TRBJ1-2
size: many
V: TRBV20-1
CDR3: SARDRLTGANYGYT

D: -
J: TRBJ1-6
size: few
V: TRBV7-9
CDR3: ASSPFGASNSPLH

D: -
J: TRBJ2-4
size: many
V: TRBV15
CDR3: ATSGGLLAKNIQY

D: -
J: TRBJ2-3
size: many
V: TRBV7-2
CDR3: ASSLRQRTDTQY

D: TRBD2
J: TRBJ2-1
size: -
V: TRBV18
CDR3: ASSLGLVSYNEQF

D: -
J: TRBJ2-3
size: -
V: TRBV12-5
CDR3: ASGLGGAPDTQY

D: -
J: TRBJ2-1
size: -
V: TRBV7-2
CDR3: ASSLALRGGGRETQF

D: -
J: TRBJ1-5
size: many
V: TRBV18
CDR3: ASSPSAVSGDQPQH

D: -
J: TRBJ2-3
size: many
V: TRBV18
CDR3: ASSPQRRQHTDTQY

D: TRBD2
J: TRBJ2-3
size: many
V: TRBV3-1
CDR3: ASSEGRGSTDTQY

D: -
J: TRBJ2-5
size: many
V: TRBV12-3/TRBV12-4
CDR3: ASSFSPRSETQY

D: TRBD1
J: TRBJ1-4
size: few
V: TRBV2
CDR3: ASSVGQGPNEKLF

D: -
J: TRBJ1-2
size: -
V: TRBV12-3/TRBV12-4
CDR3: ASRPRFWPSGGYI

D: -
J: TRBJ2-7
size: many
V: TRBV27
CDR3: ASSLRAGGSYEQY

D: -
J: TRBJ1-1
size: few
V: TRBV28
CDR3: ASSSVGAEAF

D: TRBD2
J: TRBJ2-2
size: -
V: TRBV27
CDR3: ASSLSGLAGGTGELF

D: -
J: TRBJ2-1
size: many
V: TRBV5-1
CDR3: ASSGAGDGSYNEQF

D: TRBD1
J: TRBJ2-7
size: once
V: TRBV11-3
CDR3: ASSFNYGTGYEQY

D: TRBD1
J: TRBJ2-5
size: many
V: TRBV18
CDR3: AASRGQEETQY

D: -
J: TRBJ2-1
size: few
V: TRBV19
CDR3: ASSIGATLSSYNEQF

D: -
J: TRBJ1-2
size: many
V: TRBV6-2/TRBV6-3
CDR3: ASSAGTSYGYT

D: TRBD1
J: TRBJ1-6
size: few
V: TRBV6-5
CDR3: ASSSTGVGSPLH

D: TRBD2
J: TRBJ2-3
size: -
V: TRBV4-3
CDR3: ASSQEASGTPDTQY

D: -
J: TRBJ1-6
size: many
V: TRBV12-3/TRBV12-4
CDR3: ASTLQAGERSPLH

D: -
J: TRBJ1-5
size: -
V: TRBV3-1
CDR3: ASSQDTGGHQPQH

D: -
J: TRBJ1-4
size: few
V: TRBV11-2
CDR3: ASSGGGTTNEKLF

D: TRBD2
J: TRBJ2-3
size: many
V: TRBV20-1
CDR3: SASRAGGRRSTDTQY

D: -
J: TRBJ1-5
size: -
V: TRBV3-1
CDR3: ASSQIMSGPQH